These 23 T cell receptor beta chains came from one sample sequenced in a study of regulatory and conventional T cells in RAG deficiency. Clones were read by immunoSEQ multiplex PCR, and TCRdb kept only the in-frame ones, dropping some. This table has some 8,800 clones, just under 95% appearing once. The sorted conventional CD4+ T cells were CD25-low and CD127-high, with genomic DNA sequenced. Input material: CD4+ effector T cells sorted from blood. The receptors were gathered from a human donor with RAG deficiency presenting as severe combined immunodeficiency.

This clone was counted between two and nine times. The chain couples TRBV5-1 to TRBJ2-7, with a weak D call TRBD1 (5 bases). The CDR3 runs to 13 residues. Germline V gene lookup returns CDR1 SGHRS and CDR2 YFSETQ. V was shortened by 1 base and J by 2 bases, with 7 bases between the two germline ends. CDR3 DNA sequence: TGCGCCAGCAGCTTGACGACAGCCTACGAGCAGTACTTC. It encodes CASSLTTAYEQYF.

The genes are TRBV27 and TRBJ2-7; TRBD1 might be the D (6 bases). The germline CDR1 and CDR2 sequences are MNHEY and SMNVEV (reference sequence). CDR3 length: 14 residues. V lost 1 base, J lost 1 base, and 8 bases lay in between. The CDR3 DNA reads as TGTGCCAGCAGTTTATACAGGGTGTCCTACGAGCAGTACTTC. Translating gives CASSLYRVSYEQYF.

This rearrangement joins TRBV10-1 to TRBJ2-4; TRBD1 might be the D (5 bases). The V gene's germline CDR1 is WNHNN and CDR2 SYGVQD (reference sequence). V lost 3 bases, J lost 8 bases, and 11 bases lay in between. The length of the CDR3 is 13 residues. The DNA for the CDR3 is TGCGCCAGCAGTGACAGGGTTGAGGACATTCAGTACTTC. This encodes CASSDRVEDIQYF.

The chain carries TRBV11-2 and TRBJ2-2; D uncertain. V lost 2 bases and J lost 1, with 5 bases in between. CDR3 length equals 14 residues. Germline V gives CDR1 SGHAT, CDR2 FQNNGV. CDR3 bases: TGTGCCAGCAGCTTATCGCTGAACACCGGGGAGCTGTTTTTT. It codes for CASSLSLNTGELFF.

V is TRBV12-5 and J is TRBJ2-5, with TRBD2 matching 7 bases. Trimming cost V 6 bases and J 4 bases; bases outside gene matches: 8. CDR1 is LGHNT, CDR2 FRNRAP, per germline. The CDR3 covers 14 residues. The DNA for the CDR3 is TGTGCTAGTGGCATGGGGGGGGTCGGAGAGACCCAGTACTTC. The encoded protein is CASGMGGVGETQYF.

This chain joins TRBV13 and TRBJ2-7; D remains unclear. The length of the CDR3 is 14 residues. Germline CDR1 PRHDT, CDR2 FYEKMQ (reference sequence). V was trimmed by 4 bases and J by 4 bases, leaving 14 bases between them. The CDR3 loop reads CASSYKTALYEQYF. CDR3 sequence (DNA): TGTGCCAGCAGCTACAAGACGGCCTTATACGAGCAGTACTTC.

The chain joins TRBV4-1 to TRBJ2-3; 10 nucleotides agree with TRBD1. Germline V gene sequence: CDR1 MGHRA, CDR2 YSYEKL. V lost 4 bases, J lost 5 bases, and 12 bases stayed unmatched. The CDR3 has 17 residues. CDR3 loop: CASSRTPGQGYRDTQYF. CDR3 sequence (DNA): TGCGCCAGCAGCCGCACACCGGGACAGGGGTACAGAGATACGCAGTATTTT.

CDR3 nucleotides: TGTGCCAGCAGCTTAGCGCTAACACCCCCGATGAACACTGAAGCTTTCTTT. As protein: CASSLALTPPMNTEAFF. The chain links TRBV11-1 to TRBJ1-1; D gene uncertain. V lost 0 bases to trimming and J lost 0 bases, with 14 bases between them. Per the germline V gene, CDR1 is SGHAT and CDR2 is FQDESV (reference sequence). The CDR3 spans 17 residues. The full variable domain, its missing parts supplied by reference TRBV11-1 and TRBJ1-1, is EAEVAQSPRYKITEKSQAVAFWCDPISGHATLYWYRQILGQGPELLVQFQDESVVDDSQLPKDRFSAERLKGVDSTLKIQPAELGDSAMYLCASSLALTPPMNTEAFFGQGTRLTVV.

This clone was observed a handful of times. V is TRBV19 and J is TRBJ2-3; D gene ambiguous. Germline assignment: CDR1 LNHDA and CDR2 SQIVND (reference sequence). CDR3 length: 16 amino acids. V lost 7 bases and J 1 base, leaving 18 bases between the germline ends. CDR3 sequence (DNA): TGTGCCAGTACACCCCCTCGGGCAGGCCGCACAGATACGCAGTATTTT. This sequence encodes CASTPPRAGRTDTQYF.

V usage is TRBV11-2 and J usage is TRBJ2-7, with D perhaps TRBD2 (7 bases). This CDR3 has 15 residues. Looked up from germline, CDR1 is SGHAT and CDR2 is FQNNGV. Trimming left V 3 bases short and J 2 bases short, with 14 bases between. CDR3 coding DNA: TGTGCCAGCAGCTTTCGGGGGGCCCGTCCCTACGAGCAGTACTTC. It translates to CASSFRGARPYEQYF.

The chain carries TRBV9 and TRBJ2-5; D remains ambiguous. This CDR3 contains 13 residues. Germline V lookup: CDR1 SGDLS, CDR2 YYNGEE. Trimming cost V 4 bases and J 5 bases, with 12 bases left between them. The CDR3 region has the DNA TGTGCCAGCAGCCTTGACCCCCGGGAGACCCAGTACTTC. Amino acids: CASSLDPRETQYF.

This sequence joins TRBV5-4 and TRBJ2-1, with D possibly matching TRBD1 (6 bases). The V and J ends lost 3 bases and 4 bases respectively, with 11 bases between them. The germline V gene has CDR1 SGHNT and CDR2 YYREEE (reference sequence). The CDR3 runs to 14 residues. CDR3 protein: CASSWPGAYNEQFF. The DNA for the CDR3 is TGTGCCAGCAGCTGGCCAGGGGCTTACAATGAGCAGTTCTTC.

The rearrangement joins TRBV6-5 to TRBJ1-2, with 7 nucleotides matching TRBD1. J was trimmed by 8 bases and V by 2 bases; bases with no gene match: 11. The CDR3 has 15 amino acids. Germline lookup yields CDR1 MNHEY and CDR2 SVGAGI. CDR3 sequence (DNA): TGTGCCAGCAGTTACCGGGAGACAGGGATAGGGGGCTACACCTTC. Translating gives CASSYRETGIGGYTF.

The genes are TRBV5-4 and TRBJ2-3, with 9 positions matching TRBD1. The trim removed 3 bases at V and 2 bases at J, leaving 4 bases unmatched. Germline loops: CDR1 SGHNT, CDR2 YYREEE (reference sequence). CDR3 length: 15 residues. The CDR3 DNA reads TGTGCCAGCAGCTACCGGACAGGGGTCACAGATACGCAGTATTTT. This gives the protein CASSYRTGVTDTQYF. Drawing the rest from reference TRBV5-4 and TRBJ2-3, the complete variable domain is ETGVTQSPTHLIKTRGQQVTLRCSSQSGHNTVSWYQQALGQGPQFIFQYYREEENGRGNFPPRFSGLQFPNYSSELNVNALELDDSALYLCASSYRTGVTDTQYFGPGTRLTVL.

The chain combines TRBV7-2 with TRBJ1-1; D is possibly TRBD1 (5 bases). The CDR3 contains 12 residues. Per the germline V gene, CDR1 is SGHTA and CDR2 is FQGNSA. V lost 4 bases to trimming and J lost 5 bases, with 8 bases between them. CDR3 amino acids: CASSSGWTEAFF. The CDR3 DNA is TGTGCCAGCAGCTCAGGGTGGACTGAAGCTTTCTTT.

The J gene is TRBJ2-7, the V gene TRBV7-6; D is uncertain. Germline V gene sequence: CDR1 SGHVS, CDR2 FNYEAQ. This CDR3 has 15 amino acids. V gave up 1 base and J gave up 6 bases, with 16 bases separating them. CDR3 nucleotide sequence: TGTGCCAGCAGCTTAGAGGCAGGACGGAGATCCGAGCAGTACTTC. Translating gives CASSLEAGRRSEQYF.

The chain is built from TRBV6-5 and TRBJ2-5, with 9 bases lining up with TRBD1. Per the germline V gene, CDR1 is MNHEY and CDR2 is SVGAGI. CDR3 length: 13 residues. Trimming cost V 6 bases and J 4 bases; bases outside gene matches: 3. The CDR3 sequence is CASRGTGRETQYF. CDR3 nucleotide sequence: TGTGCCAGCAGGGGGACAGGGCGAGAGACCCAGTACTTC.

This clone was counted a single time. This CDR3 reads CASSLGTGYEQFF. DNA of the CDR3: TGTGCCAGCAGCTTGGGAACAGGGTATGAGCAGTTCTTC. The chain is built from TRBV7-2 and TRBJ2-1; D possibly corresponds to TRBD1 (6 bases). Germline V gene data show CDR1 as SGHTA and CDR2 as FQGNSA. The germline V and J ends were trimmed by 3 bases and 8 bases, with 11 bases remaining between them. This CDR3 has 13 residues.

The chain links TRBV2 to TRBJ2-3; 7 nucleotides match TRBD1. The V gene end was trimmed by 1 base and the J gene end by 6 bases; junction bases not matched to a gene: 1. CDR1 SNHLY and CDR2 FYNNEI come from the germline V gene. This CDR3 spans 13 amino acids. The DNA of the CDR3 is TGTGCCAGCAGTGAAGAACAGGGGGATACGCAGTATTTT. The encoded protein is CASSEEQGDTQYF.

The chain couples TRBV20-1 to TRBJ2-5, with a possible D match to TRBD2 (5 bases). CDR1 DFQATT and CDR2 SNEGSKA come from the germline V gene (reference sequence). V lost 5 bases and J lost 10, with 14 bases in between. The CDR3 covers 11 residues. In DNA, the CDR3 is TGCAGTGCTCCCATAGGGAGCAACCAGTACTTC. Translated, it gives CSAPIGSNQYF.

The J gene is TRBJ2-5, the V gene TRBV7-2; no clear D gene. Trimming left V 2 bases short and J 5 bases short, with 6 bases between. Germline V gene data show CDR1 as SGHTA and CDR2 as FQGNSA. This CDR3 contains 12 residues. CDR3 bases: TGTGCCAGCAGCTTAACGGTGGAGACCCAGTACTTC. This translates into CASSLTVETQYF.

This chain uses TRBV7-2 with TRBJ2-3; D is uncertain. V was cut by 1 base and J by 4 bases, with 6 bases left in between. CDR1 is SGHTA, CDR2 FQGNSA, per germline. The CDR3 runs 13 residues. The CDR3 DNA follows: TGTGCCAGCAGCTTAGGGTTATCAGATACGCAGTATTTT. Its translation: CASSLGLSDTQYF.

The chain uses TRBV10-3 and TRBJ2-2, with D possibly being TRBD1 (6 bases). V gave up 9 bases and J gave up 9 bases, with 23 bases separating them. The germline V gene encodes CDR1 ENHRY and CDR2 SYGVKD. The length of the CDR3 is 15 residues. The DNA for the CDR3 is TGTGCCATTGGGACATCGGTAGAGGTTAACAGGGAGCTGTTTTTT. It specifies CAIGTSVEVNRELFF.